Presented here are 5 T cell receptor beta chains from one specimen sequenced in a study of blood T cell repertoires in COVID-19. The repertoire was sequenced with immunoSEQ multiplex PCR; TCRdb's copy has only in-frame clones and lacks some. This sample has hundreds of thousands of clones; 86% occur once, and the top ten carry approximately 5%. The sequenced sample consisted of peripheral blood. The receptors were sampled from an elderly woman with COVID-19, enrolled during active disease.

The chain uses TRBV6-2 or TRBV6-3 and TRBJ2-6, with 7 positions matching TRBD1. The germline V gene has CDR1 MNHEY and CDR2 SVGEGT. V lost 0 bases and J lost 4; bases outside the gene matches: 6. The CDR3 is 17 residues long. Here the CDR3 reads CASSYSTGQFGANVLTF. For the CDR3, the DNA is TGTGCCAGCAGTTACTCGACGGGACAGTTCGGGGCCAACGTCCTGACTTTC.

This clone has only a few counts. The CDR3 DNA reads TGTGCCAGCAGGGTCAGGGTGGGCTATGGCTACACCTTC. Amino acid sequence: CASRVRVGYGYTF. The chain joins TRBV6-5 to TRBJ1-2; a weak D match, TRBD1 (5 bases). Trimming left V 6 bases short and J 4 bases short, with 12 bases between. Germline CDR1 MNHEY, CDR2 SVGAGI. The CDR3 runs to 13 residues.

This clone was observed a single time. J is TRBJ2-7 and V is TRBV18; D may be TRBD2 (6 bases). The germline V and J ends were trimmed by 3 bases and 5 bases, with 11 bases remaining between them. Germline assignment: CDR1 KGHSH and CDR2 LQKENI. The CDR3 length is 13 residues. CDR3 region: CASSPPGVHEQYV. CDR3 bases: TGTGCCAGCTCACCTCCGGGGGTTCACGAGCAGTACGTC.

V is TRBV18 and J is TRBJ2-5; D is possibly TRBD1 (5 bases). The CDR3 consists of 14 residues. Trimming took 3 bases from V and 2 from J, leaving 10 bases between them. Germline-derived CDR1 and CDR2 are KGHSH and LQKENI. CDR3 amino acids: CASSPLDNQETQYF. The CDR3 DNA sequence: TGTGCCAGCTCACCTTTGGACAATCAAGAGACCCAGTACTTC.

The V gene is TRBV19, the J gene TRBJ1-1; TRBD1 is a possible D gene (5 bases). This CDR3 is built from 15 residues. V was cut by 3 bases and J by 7 bases, with 18 bases left in between. CDR1 is LNHDA, CDR2 SQIVND, per germline (reference sequence). The CDR3 nucleotides read TGTGCCAGTAGTATGGACCTGGGAGGGGTTGTTGAAGCTTTCTTT. Its translation: CASSMDLGGVVEAFF.